What follows describes a single T cell receptor (beta chain). CDR3 size: 12 residues. V was shortened by 4 bases and J by 4 bases, with 5 bases between the two germline ends. Germline V gives CDR1 LGHDT, CDR2 YNNKEL (reference sequence). The data stem from a study of blood T cell repertoires in COVID-19. Study details: Samples taken during acute and convalescent COVID-19 were collected in the United States, Italy and Spain. T cells, B-cell-depleted T cells, or PBMCs supplied cDNA or gDNA.

In terms of age and location, participants ranged from about 18 to 95 years and lived in under 30 US areas. In the original workflow: Amplification of reference gene primers was used by the study to estimate nucleated cell counts. Method: immunoSEQ multiplex PCR; TCRdb's copy keeps in-frame clones and lacks some. V and J calls and clone size follow that table, whereas D and trimming were derived from the DNA. The data contain about 270,000 clones, roughly nine tenths of them seen just once; the ten biggest clones take up under 3%. The source material was PBMCs or T cells enriched from blood (not recorded which). The clonotype was recovered from a woman younger than 35 who had recovered from COVID-19. The rearrangement uses TRBV3-1 (or the pseudogene TRBV3-2) and TRBJ2-1; D ambiguous. CDR3: CASSLLYNEQFF. The DNA for the CDR3 is TGTGCCAGCAGCCTCCTTTACAATGAGCAGTTCTTC.